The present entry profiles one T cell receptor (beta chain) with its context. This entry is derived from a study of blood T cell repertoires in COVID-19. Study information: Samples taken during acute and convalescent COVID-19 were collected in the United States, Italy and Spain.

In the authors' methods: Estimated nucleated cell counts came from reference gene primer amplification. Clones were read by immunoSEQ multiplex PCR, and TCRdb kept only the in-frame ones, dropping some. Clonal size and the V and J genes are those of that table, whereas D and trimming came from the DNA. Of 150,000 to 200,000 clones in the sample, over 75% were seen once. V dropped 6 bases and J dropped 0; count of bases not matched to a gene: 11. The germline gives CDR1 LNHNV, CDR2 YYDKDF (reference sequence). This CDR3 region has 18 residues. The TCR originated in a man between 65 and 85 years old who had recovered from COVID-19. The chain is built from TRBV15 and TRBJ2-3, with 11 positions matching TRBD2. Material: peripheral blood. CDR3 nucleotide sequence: TGTGCCACCAGTGAACTAGCGGGAGTCAGTTCTAGCACAGATACGCAGTATTTT. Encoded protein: CATSELAGVSSSTDTQYF.